One and the same sample provided the 24 T cell receptor beta chains below, sequenced in a study of identifying expanded T cells in peripheral blood. Method: immunoSEQ multiplex PCR; TCRdb's copy keeps in-frame clones and lacks some. The sample has 50,000 to 75,000 clones, over 75% seen once. Sequencing was performed on blood. Every receptor here comes from a person between 18 and 75 years old in good health.

The rearrangement uses TRBV23-1 and TRBJ2-3; 7 bases align to TRBD1. TRBV23-1 is an ORF, and what it does is uncertain. Germline trimming cut 4 bases from V and 9 bases from J; bases unmatched to any gene: 7. The CDR3 extends over 13 amino acids. In DNA form, the CDR3 reads TGCGCCAGCAGTCGACAGGGTCTAGGCACGCAGTATTTT. Translation gives CASSRQGLGTQYF.

The CDR3 DNA is TGCGCCAGCAGCTTGGCAGGGAGAAGGGATGGCTACACCTTC. Translation: CASSLAGRRDGYTF. The chain combines TRBV5-1 with TRBJ1-2; D possibly corresponds to TRBD1 (5 bases). In germline, CDR1 is SGHRS, CDR2 YFSETQ. Trimming removed 0 bases at V and 6 bases at J, with 12 bases between. There are 14 residues in the CDR3.

V usage is TRBV18 and J usage is TRBJ2-3, with TRBD2 as a possible D gene (6 bases). The CDR3 runs 16 residues. CDR1 and CDR2 from the germline V gene are KGHSH and LQKENI. Trimming stripped 3 bases from V and 3 bases from J, with 16 bases between. DNA for the CDR3: TGTGCCAGCTCACCCCTCGACGGGGGAGGAACAGATACGCAGTATTTT. Its translation: CASSPLDGGGTDTQYF.

This chain connects TRBV18 to TRBJ1-1; D possibly corresponds to TRBD1 (5 bases). Germline loops: CDR1 KGHSH, CDR2 LQKENI. CDR3 size: 13 residues. Trimming pared 5 bases from V and 13 bases from J, leaving 20 bases between. The CDR3 here is CASSYRDRGLVFF. The CDR3 DNA reads as TGTGCCAGCTCATATAGGGACCGGGGATTGGTTTTCTTT.

This rearrangement joins TRBV2 to TRBJ1-2; TRBD1 matches 7 bases. Germline V lookup: CDR1 SNHLY, CDR2 FYNNEI. The CDR3 loop spans 13 amino acids. The V segment lost 11 bases and the J segment 4 bases; nucleotides outside the gene matches: 10. CDR3 protein: CAGQTGPVYGYTF. CDR3 DNA sequence: TGTGCCGGACAGACAGGGCCGGTCTATGGCTACACCTTC.

The genes are TRBV7-2 and TRBJ1-6; maybe TRBD1 (6 bases). The germline V gene has CDR1 SGHTA and CDR2 FQGNSA. This CDR3 is 15 amino acids long. The V end lost 1 base, the J end lost 7 bases, and 11 bases lay between the germline ends. CDR3 loop: CASSLDRAVNSPLHF. In DNA, the CDR3 is TGTGCCAGCAGCTTAGACAGGGCGGTAAATTCACCCCTCCACTTT.

The chain links TRBV6-5 to TRBJ1-1; D gene ambiguous. The V end was cut by 3 bases, the J end by 0 bases, with 11 bases between. Germline V gene data show CDR1 as MNHEY and CDR2 as SVGAGI. The CDR3 runs 15 residues. The DNA for the CDR3 is TGTGCCAGCAGTTATGGTAAGAATATGAACACTGAAGCTTTCTTT. Encoded protein: CASSYGKNMNTEAFF.

Concerning this clone: Compared with germline, one end of the junction differs, possibly owing to a read error. This sequence joins TRBV15 and TRBJ1-2; 9 nucleotides match TRBD1. Germline CDR1 LNHNV, CDR2 YYDKDF (reference sequence). The length of the CDR3 is 14 residues. DNA for the CDR3: TGTGCCACCAGCACCCCAGGGACAGGGAAAAGGATGTTCTTC. This sequence encodes CATSTPGTGKRMFF.

The chain combines TRBV27 with TRBJ1-1; D is undetermined. This CDR3 has 13 amino acids. The V end was cut by 2 bases, the J end by 7 bases, with 11 bases between. The germline V gene encodes CDR1 MNHEY and CDR2 SMNVEV (reference sequence). The CDR3 DNA is TGTGCCAGCAGTTTACGAGGCCGTGGTGAAGCTTTCTTT. Residues: CASSLRGRGEAFF.

V usage is TRBV5-1 and J usage is TRBJ2-3, with D perhaps matching TRBD2 (6 bases). The CDR3 has 14 residues. Germline CDR1 reads SGHRS; CDR2 reads YFSETQ. V lost 0 bases and J lost 8, with 13 bases in between. As DNA, the CDR3 is TGCGCCAGCAGCTTGGAGTCGCGGGGCGGTACGCAGTATTTT. This gives the protein CASSLESRGGTQYF. Drawing the rest from reference TRBV5-1 and TRBJ2-3, the complete variable domain is KAGVTQTPRYLIKTRGQQVTLSCSPISGHRSVSWYQQTPGQGLQFLFEYFSETQRNKGNFPGRFSGRQFSNSRSEMNVSTLELGDSALYLCASSLESRGGTQYFGPGTRLTVL.

The gene calls are TRBV4-1 and TRBJ2-3; D ambiguous. The CDR3 runs 16 residues. Trimming left V 0 bases short and J 2 bases short, with 12 bases between. Germline CDR1 is MGHRA and CDR2 is YSYEKL. The CDR3 DNA reads as TGCGCCAGCAGCCAAGATAATGGCAGAGTCACAGATACGCAGTATTTT. Its translation is CASSQDNGRVTDTQYF.

This sequence joins TRBV11-2 and TRBJ2-1; D is uncertain. The CDR3 contains 14 residues. Per the germline V gene, CDR1 is SGHAT and CDR2 is FQNNGV. V lost 6 bases to trimming and J lost 6 bases, with 15 bases between them. CDR3 nucleotide sequence: TGTGCCAGCAGATCCTCTAGGGATCGCAATGAGCAGTTCTTC. Its protein is CASRSSRDRNEQFF.

The J gene is TRBJ2-1, the V gene TRBV6-6, with D possibly TRBD1 on 6 matching bases. The CDR3 totals 14 residues. The germline CDR1 and CDR2 sequences are MNHNY and SVGAGI (reference sequence). V dropped 8 bases and J dropped 0 bases, with 11 bases sitting between them. The CDR3 loop reads CASRGGPSYNEQFF. CDR3 sequence (DNA): TGTGCCAGCCGAGGGGGTCCCTCCTACAATGAGCAGTTCTTC.

The gene calls are TRBV18 and TRBJ1-1, with D tentatively TRBD1 (6 bases). CDR1 is KGHSH, CDR2 LQKENI, per germline. Trimming shortened V by 2 bases and J by 4 bases, and 11 bases separated the two germline ends. The CDR3 loop spans 14 amino acids. The CDR3 protein is CASSPGQPPTEAFF. CDR3 bases: TGTGCCAGCTCACCAGGACAGCCCCCCACTGAAGCTTTCTTT.

There are a few counts of this clone. This chain links TRBV28 with TRBJ2-1; D not resolved. Trimming shortened V by 4 bases and J by 7 bases, and 11 bases separated the two germline ends. Per germline, CDR1 MDHEN and CDR2 SYDVKM. CDR3 length: 13 amino acids. The CDR3 DNA follows: TGTGCCAGCAGTTCAAATACCAGGAATGAGCAGTTCTTC. Amino acid sequence: CASSSNTRNEQFF.

The chain recombines TRBV5-1 with TRBJ1-1, with D possibly being TRBD1 (5 bases). Germline V CDR1 and CDR2: SGHRS, YFSETQ. V was clipped by 0 bases and J by 0 bases, with 9 bases between them. This CDR3 has 15 amino acids. For the CDR3, the DNA is TGCGCCAGCAGCTTGGGGCAGGGATTGAACACTGAAGCTTTCTTT. Protein sequence: CASSLGQGLNTEAFF.

V gene TRBV11-2 combines with J gene TRBJ1-2; a weak D match, TRBD1 (5 bases). Germline V lookup: CDR1 SGHAT, CDR2 FQNNGV. The CDR3 runs 15 residues. V was pared by 5 bases and J by 3 bases, with 16 bases between. The CDR3 nucleotides are TGTGCCAGCAGCCAATCAGGGTTTAGGGACTATGGCTACACCTTC. Protein: CASSQSGFRDYGYTF.

The rearrangement joins TRBV7-8 to TRBJ2-1, with D possibly TRBD2 on 6 matching bases. The CDR3 contains 15 residues. Germline-derived CDR1 and CDR2 are SGHVS and FQNEAQ. V lost 2 bases, J lost 5 bases, and 13 bases lay in between. The CDR3 loop is CASSLFAGPNNEQFF. The CDR3 region has the DNA TGTGCCAGCAGCTTATTCGCGGGACCCAACAATGAGCAGTTCTTC.

The rearrangement uses TRBV19 and TRBJ1-3; tentatively, D is TRBD1 (6 bases). The CDR3 is 13 amino acids. V was shortened by 10 bases and J by 0 bases, with 10 bases between the two germline ends. Germline CDR1 reads LNHDA; CDR2 reads SQIVND (reference sequence). CDR3 amino acids: CATRGPSGNTIYF. The CDR3 DNA reads TGTGCCACCCGGGGGCCCTCTGGAAACACCATATATTTT.

The V call is TRBV7-9, the J call TRBJ2-3, with D possibly matching TRBD2 (7 bases). V lost 5 bases to trimming and J lost 11 bases, with 20 bases between them. The CDR3 spans 14 residues. The germline V gene has CDR1 SEHNR and CDR2 FQNEAQ (reference sequence). The CDR3 loop reads CASSPGAGAGKQYF. The CDR3 bases are TGTGCCAGCAGCCCTGGGGCGGGGGCCGGGAAGCAGTATTTT.

The genes are TRBV2 and TRBJ1-2; a possible D gene is TRBD1 (6 bases). With 6 bases removed from V and 10 bases from J, the gap between germline ends came to 18 bases. The CDR3 contains 13 residues. From germline, CDR1 is SNHLY and CDR2 FYNNEI. CDR3 sequence: CASSRDIPSDYTF. Here the CDR3 DNA reads TGTGCCAGCAGCCGGGACATACCTAGCGACTACACCTTC.

The chain is built from TRBV5-1 and TRBJ1-1; 8 bases fit TRBD1. This CDR3 contains 17 residues. Trimming cost V 3 bases and J 5 bases; bases outside gene matches: 15. Germline lookup yields CDR1 SGHRS and CDR2 YFSETQ. CDR3 coding DNA: TGCGCCAGCAGCTCCAACCTACAGGGGGTAGTTACGACTGAAGCTTTCTTT. Its translation is CASSSNLQGVVTTEAFF.

The V call is TRBV19, the J call TRBJ1-1; the match to TRBD1 covers 9 bases. In germline, CDR1 is LNHDA, CDR2 SQIVND (reference sequence). The CDR3 runs to 14 residues. V shed 7 bases, J shed 1 base, and the junction held 4 bases outside the gene matches. CDR3 sequence (DNA): TGTGCCAGTACCCAGGGACAGGGGAACACTGAAGCTTTCTTT. It translates to CASTQGQGNTEAFF. The variable domain in full, completed from reference TRBV19 and TRBJ1-1, reads DGGITQSPKYLFRKEGQNVTLSCEQNLNHDAMYWYRQDPGQGLRLIYYSQIVNDFQKGDIAEGYSVSREKKESFPLTVTSAQKNPTAFYLCASTQGQGNTEAFFGQGTRLTVV.

The sample holds one count of this clone. The CDR3 loop is CASSHPTTNRGNTIYF. CDR3 sequence (DNA): TGCGCCAGCAGCCACCCGACGACTAACCGAGGAAACACCATATATTTT. The genes are TRBV4-1 and TRBJ1-3; D unclear. The CDR3 runs 16 residues. Germline CDR1 is MGHRA and CDR2 is YSYEKL. The V gene lost 3 bases and the J gene lost 4 bases, with 16 bases spanning the gap.